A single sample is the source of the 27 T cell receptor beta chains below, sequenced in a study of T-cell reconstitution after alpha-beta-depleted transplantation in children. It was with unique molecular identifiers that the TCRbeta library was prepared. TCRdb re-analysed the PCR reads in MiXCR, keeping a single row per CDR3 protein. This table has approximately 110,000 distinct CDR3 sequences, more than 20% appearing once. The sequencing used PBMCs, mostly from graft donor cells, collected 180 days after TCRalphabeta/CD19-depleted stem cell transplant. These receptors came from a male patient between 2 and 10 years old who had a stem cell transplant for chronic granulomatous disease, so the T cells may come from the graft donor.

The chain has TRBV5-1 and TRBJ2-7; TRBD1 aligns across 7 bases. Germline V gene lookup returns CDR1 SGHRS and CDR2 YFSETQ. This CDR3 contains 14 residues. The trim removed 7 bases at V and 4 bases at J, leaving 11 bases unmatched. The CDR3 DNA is TGCGCCAGCCGCACAGGGGATTCCCCTTACGAGCAGTACTTC. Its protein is CASRTGDSPYEQYF.

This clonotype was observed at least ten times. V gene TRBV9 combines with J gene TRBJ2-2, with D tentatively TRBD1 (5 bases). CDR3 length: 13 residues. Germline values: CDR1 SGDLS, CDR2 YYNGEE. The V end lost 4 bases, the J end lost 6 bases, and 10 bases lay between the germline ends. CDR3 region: CASSLGVAGELFF. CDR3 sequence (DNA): TGTGCCAGCAGCTTAGGGGTTGCCGGGGAGCTGTTTTTT.

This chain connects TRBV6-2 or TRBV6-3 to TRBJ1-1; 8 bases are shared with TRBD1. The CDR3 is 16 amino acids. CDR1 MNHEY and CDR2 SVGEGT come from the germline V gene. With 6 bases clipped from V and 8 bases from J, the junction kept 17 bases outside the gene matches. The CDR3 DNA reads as TGTGCCAGCAGCAGCAGGGGGCTTGGATGGTTGCTAGAAGCTTTCTTT. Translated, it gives CASSSRGLGWLLEAFF.

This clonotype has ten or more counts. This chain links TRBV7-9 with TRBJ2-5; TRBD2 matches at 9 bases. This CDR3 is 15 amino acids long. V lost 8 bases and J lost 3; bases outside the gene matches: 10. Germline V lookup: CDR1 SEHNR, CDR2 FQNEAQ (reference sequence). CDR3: CASRGASGIEETQYF. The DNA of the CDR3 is TGTGCCAGCCGGGGGGCTAGCGGGATTGAAGAGACCCAGTACTTC.

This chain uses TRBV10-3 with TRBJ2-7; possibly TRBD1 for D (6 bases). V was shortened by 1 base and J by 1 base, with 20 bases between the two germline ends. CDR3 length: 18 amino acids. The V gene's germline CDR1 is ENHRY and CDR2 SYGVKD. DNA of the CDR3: TGTGCCATCAGTGAGTGGGGGCAGGGTAAAAGCCTTTCCTACGAGCAGTACTTC. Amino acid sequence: CAISEWGQGKSLSYEQYF.

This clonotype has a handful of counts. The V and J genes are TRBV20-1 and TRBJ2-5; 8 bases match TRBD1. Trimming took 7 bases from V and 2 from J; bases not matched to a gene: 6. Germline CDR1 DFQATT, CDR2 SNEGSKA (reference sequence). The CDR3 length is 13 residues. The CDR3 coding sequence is TGCAGTGGTCTGGACAGGGAGCAAGAGACCCAGTACTTC. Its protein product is CSGLDREQETQYF.

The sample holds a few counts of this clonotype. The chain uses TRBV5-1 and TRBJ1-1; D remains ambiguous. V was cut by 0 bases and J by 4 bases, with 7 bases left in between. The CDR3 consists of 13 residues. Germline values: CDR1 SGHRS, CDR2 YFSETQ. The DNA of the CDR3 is TGCGCCAGCAGCTTGGAAGGGTTCACTGAAGCTTTCTTT. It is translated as CASSLEGFTEAFF.

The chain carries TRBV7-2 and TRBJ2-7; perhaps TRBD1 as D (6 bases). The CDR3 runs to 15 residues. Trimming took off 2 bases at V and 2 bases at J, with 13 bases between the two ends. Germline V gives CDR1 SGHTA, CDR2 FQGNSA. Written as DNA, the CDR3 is TGTGCCAGCAGCTTACTCCGGGCAGGGGCCTACGAGCAGTACTTC. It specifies CASSLLRAGAYEQYF.

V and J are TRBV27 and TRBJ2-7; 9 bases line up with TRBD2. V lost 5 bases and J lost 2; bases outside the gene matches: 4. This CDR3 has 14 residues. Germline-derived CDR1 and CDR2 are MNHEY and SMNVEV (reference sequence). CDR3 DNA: TGTGCCAGCAGTCCCCGACTAGCGGCCTACGAGCAGTACTTC. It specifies CASSPRLAAYEQYF.

In nucleotides, the CDR3 is TGTGCCACCAGTGATTTCGATGGGCCGCGAGGGTACTATGGCTACACCTTC. It yields the protein CATSDFDGPRGYYGYTF. V is TRBV24-1 and J is TRBJ1-2; D unclear. The germline V and J ends were trimmed by 1 base and 3 bases, with 17 bases remaining between them. The CDR3 is 17 amino acids. Germline V gene lookup returns CDR1 KGHDR and CDR2 SFDVKD.

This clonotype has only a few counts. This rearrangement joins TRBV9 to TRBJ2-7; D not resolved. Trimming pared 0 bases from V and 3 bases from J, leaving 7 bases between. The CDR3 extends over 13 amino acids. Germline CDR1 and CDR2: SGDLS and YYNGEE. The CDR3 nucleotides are TGTGCCAGCAGCGTAGGGTGGGGCTACGAGCAGTACTTC. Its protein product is CASSVGWGYEQYF.

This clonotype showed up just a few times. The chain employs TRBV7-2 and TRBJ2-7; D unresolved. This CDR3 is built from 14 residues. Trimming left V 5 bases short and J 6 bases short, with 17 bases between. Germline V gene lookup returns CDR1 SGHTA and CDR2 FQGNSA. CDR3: CASSPRPGNGEQYF. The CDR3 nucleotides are TGTGCCAGCAGCCCTCGACCGGGCAACGGCGAGCAGTACTTC.

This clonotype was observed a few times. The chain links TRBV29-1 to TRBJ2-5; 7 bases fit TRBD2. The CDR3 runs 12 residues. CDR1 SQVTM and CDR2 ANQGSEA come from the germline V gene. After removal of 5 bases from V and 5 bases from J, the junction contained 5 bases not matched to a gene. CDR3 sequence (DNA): TGCAGCGTTTCGGGACTAATGGAGACCCAGTACTTC. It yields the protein CSVSGLMETQYF.

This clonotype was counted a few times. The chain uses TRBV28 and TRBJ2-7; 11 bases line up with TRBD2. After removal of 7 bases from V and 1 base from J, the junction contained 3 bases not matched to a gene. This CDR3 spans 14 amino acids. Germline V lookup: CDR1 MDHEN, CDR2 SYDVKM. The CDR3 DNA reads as TGTGCCAGCAATCGACTAGCGGGATCCTACGAGCAGTACTTC. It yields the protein CASNRLAGSYEQYF.

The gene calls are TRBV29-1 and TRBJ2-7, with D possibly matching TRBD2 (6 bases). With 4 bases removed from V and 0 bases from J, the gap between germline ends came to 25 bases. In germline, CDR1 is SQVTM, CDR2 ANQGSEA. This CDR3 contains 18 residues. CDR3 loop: CSVAGRPGLGPSSYEQYF. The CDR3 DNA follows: TGCAGCGTTGCGGGCAGACCGGGACTTGGACCGAGCTCCTACGAGCAGTACTTC.

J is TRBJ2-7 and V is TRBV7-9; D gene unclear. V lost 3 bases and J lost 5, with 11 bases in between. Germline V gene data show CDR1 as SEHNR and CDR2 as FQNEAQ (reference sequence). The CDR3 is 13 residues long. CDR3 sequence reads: CASSFRVKDEQYF. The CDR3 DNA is TGTGCCAGCAGCTTTAGGGTGAAGGACGAGCAGTACTTC.

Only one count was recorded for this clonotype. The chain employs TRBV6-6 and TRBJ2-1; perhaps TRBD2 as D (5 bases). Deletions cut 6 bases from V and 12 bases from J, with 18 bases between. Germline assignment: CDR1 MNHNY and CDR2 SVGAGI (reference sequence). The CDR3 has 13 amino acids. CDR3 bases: TGTGCCAGCAGCCCCTGGGAACTAGGGAGGCAGTTCTTC. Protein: CASSPWELGRQFF.

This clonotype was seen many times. The CDR3 sequence is CSARKGPYEQYF. The CDR3 region has the DNA TGCAGTGCTAGAAAGGGACCCTACGAGCAGTACTTC. The V call is TRBV20-1, the J call TRBJ2-7; possibly TRBD1 or TRBD2 for D (5 bases each). The V end was cut by 2 bases, the J end by 2 bases, with 7 bases between. CDR1 and CDR2 (germline): DFQATT, SNEGSKA (reference sequence). The CDR3 extends over 12 amino acids.

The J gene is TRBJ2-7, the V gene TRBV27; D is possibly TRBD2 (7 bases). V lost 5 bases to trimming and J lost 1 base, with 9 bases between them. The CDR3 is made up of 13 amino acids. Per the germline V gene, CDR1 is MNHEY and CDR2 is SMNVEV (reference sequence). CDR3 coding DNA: TGTGCCAGCAGTGCGGGGGCGTCCTACGAGCAGTACTTC. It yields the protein CASSAGASYEQYF.

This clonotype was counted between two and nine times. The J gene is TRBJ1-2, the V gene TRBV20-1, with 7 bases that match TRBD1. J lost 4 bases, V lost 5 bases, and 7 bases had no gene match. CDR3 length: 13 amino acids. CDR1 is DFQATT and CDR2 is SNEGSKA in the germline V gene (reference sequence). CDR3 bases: TGCAGTGCTGCGCAGGGGGGATTCTATGGCTACACCTTC. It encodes CSAAQGGFYGYTF.

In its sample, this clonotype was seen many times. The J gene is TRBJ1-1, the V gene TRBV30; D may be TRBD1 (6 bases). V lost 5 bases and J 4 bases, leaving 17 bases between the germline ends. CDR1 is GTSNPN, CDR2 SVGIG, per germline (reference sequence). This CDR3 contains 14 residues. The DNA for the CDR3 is TGTGCCTGGGGGGTTGGGGGGCTGAGCACTGAAGCTTTCTTT. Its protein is CAWGVGGLSTEAFF. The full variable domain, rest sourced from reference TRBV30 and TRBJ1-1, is SQTIHQWPATLVQPVGSPLSLECTVEGTSNPNLYWYRQAAGRGLQLLFYSVGIGQISSEVPQNLSASRPQDRQFILSSKKLLLSDSGFYLCAWGVGGLSTEAFFGQGTRLTVV.

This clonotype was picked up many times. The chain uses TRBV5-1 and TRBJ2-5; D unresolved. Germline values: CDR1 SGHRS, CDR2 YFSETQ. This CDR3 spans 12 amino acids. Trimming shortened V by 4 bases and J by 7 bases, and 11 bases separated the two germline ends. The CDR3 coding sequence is TGCGCCAGCAGCCCCCCCGTCGGGACCCAGTACTTC. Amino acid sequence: CASSPPVGTQYF.

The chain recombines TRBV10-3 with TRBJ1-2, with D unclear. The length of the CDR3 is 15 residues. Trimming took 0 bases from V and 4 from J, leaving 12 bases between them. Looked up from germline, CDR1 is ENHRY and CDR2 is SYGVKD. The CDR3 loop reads CAISESDHRSYGYTF. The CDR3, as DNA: TGTGCCATCAGTGAGTCGGACCATCGAAGCTATGGCTACACCTTC.

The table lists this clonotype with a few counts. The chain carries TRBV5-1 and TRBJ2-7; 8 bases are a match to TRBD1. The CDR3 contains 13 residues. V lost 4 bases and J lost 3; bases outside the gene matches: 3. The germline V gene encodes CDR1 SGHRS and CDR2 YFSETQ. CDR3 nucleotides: TGCGCCAGCAGCCCGGACAGGGACTACGAGCAGTACTTC. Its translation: CASSPDRDYEQYF. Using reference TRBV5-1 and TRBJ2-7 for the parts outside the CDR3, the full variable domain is KAGVTQTPRYLIKTRGQQVTLSCSPISGHRSVSWYQQTPGQGLQFLFEYFSETQRNKGNFPGRFSGRQFSNSRSEMNVSTLELGDSALYLCASSPDRDYEQYFGPGTRLTVT.

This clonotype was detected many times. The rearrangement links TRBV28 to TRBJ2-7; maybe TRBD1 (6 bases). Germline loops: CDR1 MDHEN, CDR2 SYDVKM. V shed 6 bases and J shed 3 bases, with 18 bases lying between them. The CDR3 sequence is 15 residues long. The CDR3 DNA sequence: TGTGCCAGCAGCTCGGACAGTCAGGGAATCTACGAGCAGTACTTC. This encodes CASSSDSQGIYEQYF.

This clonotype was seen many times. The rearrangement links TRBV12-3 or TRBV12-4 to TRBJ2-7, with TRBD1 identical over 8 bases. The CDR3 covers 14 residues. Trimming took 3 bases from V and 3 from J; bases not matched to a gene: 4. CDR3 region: CASSFTGTGYEQYF. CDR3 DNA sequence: TGTGCCAGCAGTTTCACCGGGACAGGCTACGAGCAGTACTTC.

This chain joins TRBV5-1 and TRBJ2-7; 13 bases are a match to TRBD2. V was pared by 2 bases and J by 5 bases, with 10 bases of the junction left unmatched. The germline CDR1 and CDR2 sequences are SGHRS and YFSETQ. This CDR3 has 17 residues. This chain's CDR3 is CASSFGLAGVFRDEQYF. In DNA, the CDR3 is TGCGCCAGCAGCTTTGGACTAGCGGGAGTGTTTAGGGACGAGCAGTACTTC. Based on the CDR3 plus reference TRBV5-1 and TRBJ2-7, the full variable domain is KAGVTQTPRYLIKTRGQQVTLSCSPISGHRSVSWYQQTPGQGLQFLFEYFSETQRNKGNFPGRFSGRQFSNSRSEMNVSTLELGDSALYLCASSFGLAGVFRDEQYFGPGTRLTVT.